These 13 T cell receptor beta chains were all obtained from the same sample, sequenced in a study of neurological immune-mediated disorders. One entry per CDR3 protein results from TCRdb running MiXCR on the 5' RACE reads. Of about 48,000 distinct CDR3 sequences listed, about 25% are singletons. Sequencing input: PBMCs. The receptors come from a woman in her 70s in good health.

At least ten counts were recorded for this clonotype. The rearrangement joins TRBV6-5 to TRBJ2-1; 11 bases line up with TRBD1. The germline V gene encodes CDR1 MNHEY and CDR2 SVGAGI. V shed 0 bases, J shed 2 bases, and the junction held 0 bases outside the gene matches. The length of the CDR3 is 16 residues. CDR3 DNA sequence: TGTGCCAGCAGTTACTCGGGACAGGGGGCCTACAATGAGCAGTTCTTC. Translating gives CASSYSGQGAYNEQFF.

This clonotype was observed many times. The chain is built from TRBV7-8 and TRBJ2-1; no definite D call. The CDR3 extends over 13 amino acids. Germline V gene data show CDR1 as SGHVS and CDR2 as FQNEAQ. V lost 2 bases and J 3 bases, leaving 5 bases between the germline ends. CDR3 amino acids: CASSLWDYNEQFF. In DNA form, the CDR3 reads TGTGCCAGCAGCTTATGGGACTACAATGAGCAGTTCTTC.

The sample holds a few counts of this clonotype. V is TRBV27 and J is TRBJ1-2; 7 nucleotides match TRBD1. The V and J ends lost 5 bases and 2 bases, in that order; junction bases with no gene match: 8. CDR3 length: 15 amino acids. Germline V CDR1 and CDR2: MNHEY, SMNVEV (reference sequence). The CDR3 reads CASSPTPTGNYGYTF. CDR3 DNA: TGTGCCAGCAGTCCAACCCCGACAGGGAACTATGGCTACACCTTC.

This clonotype was observed once. This chain connects TRBV10-3 to TRBJ2-7, with D unresolved. This CDR3 has 16 residues. Germline loops: CDR1 ENHRY, CDR2 SYGVKD. The V end lost 0 bases, the J end lost 0 bases, and 12 bases lay between the germline ends. CDR3: CAISESKTGSSYEQYF. The CDR3 DNA reads TGTGCCATCAGTGAGTCCAAGACGGGCAGCTCCTACGAGCAGTACTTC.

This clonotype was seen at least ten times. The chain combines TRBV29-1 with TRBJ2-3; 7 bases line up with TRBD2. CDR3 length: 14 residues. The germline gives CDR1 SQVTM, CDR2 ANQGSEA. Trimming took 7 bases from V and 1 from J; bases not matched to a gene: 8. In DNA, the CDR3 is TGCAGCGCACTGGGAGGGCCTGGCACAGATACGCAGTATTTT. Translation: CSALGGPGTDTQYF.

In this sample, this clonotype turned up many times. V is TRBV10-3 and J is TRBJ2-3, with a possible D match to TRBD2 (7 bases). Trimming pared 8 bases from V and 9 bases from J, leaving 18 bases between. The CDR3 runs 13 residues. Looked up from germline, CDR1 is ENHRY and CDR2 is SYGVKD. This CDR3 reads CAIGGAAGTTQYF. The CDR3 region has the DNA TGTGCCATCGGGGGGGCTGCCGGGACAACGCAGTATTTT.

This clonotype came up many times. This chain connects TRBV2 to TRBJ2-7, with D possibly being TRBD1 (6 bases). The CDR3 is 13 residues long. V shed 5 bases and J shed 1 base, with 9 bases lying between them. Looked up from germline, CDR1 is SNHLY and CDR2 is FYNNEI. The CDR3 DNA follows: TGTGCCAGCAGTACAGGACAGTCCTACGAGCAGTACTTC. Encoded protein: CASSTGQSYEQYF.

The chain recombines TRBV18 with TRBJ2-5; 10 bases match TRBD1. The V gene end was trimmed by 3 bases and the J gene end by 4 bases; junction bases not matched to a gene: 5. Germline values: CDR1 KGHSH, CDR2 LQKENI. The length of the CDR3 is 15 residues. In nucleotides, the CDR3 is TGTGCCAGCTCACCCAGGACAGGGGGTCGAGAGACCCAGTACTTC. This encodes CASSPRTGGRETQYF.

This chain's CDR3 is CASSGVTTNEKLFF. In DNA, the CDR3 is TGTGCCAGCAGCGGAGTTACAACTAATGAAAAACTGTTTTTT. This chain uses TRBV28 with TRBJ1-4; D remains ambiguous. The V end was cut by 6 bases, the J end by 0 bases, with 8 bases between. Germline V gene sequence: CDR1 MDHEN, CDR2 SYDVKM. This CDR3 region has 14 residues.

This clonotype has at least ten counts. The chain links TRBV25-1 to TRBJ2-5, with 9 bases that match TRBD2. The CDR3 has 14 amino acids. V lost 8 bases, J lost 1 base, and 5 bases stayed unmatched. From germline, CDR1 is MGHDK and CDR2 SYGVNS. The CDR3 is CASGRAGGQETQYF. The DNA of the CDR3 is TGTGCCAGCGGGAGAGCGGGGGGCCAAGAGACCCAGTACTTC.

The count of this clonotype is one. This chain links TRBV12-3 or TRBV12-4 with TRBJ2-2; TRBD1 or TRBD2 may be the D gene (5 bases each). The CDR3 is 17 residues long. V was trimmed by 6 bases and J by 2 bases, leaving 19 bases between them. CDR3 in DNA: TGTGCCAGCAGCCGGGACCGGACGGGATTTAACACCGGGGAGCTGTTTTTT. It is translated as CASSRDRTGFNTGELFF.

This clonotype was seen many times. The chain is built from TRBV29-1 and TRBJ1-2, with D possibly being TRBD1 (6 bases). Trimming removed 5 bases at V and 6 bases at J, with 13 bases between. This CDR3 is 12 amino acids long. Per the germline V gene, CDR1 is SQVTM and CDR2 is ANQGSEA. CDR3 sequence: CSVWGHKDGYTF. CDR3 bases: TGCAGCGTTTGGGGACACAAGGATGGCTACACCTTC.

The rearrangement uses TRBV6-2 or TRBV6-3 and TRBJ1-2; no clear D gene. V lost 7 bases and J 3 bases, leaving 15 bases between the germline ends. The germline CDR1 and CDR2 sequences are MNHEY and SVGEGT. The CDR3 totals 14 residues. CDR3 nucleotides: TGTGCCAGCAACGAAGGCTCTGAGCACTATGGCTACACCTTC. Amino acid sequence: CASNEGSEHYGYTF.